This T cell receptor beta chain was found in a study of T cell responses to AZD1222 COVID-19 vaccine. The CDR3 is made up of 11 amino acids. Germline V gene lookup returns CDR1 KGHDR and CDR2 SFDVKD. Trimming removed 5 bases from V and 8 bases from J, with 6 bases in between. Turning to this clone: Its antigen remains unidentified.

Produced via immunoSEQ multiplex PCR; TCRdb's table is partial and in-frame only. The sample lists about 84,000 clones; roughly nine tenths were seen once. Study-wide points: Sampled repertoires all dated from after the peak T cell response.

The receptor was isolated from an adult in good health. The sequencing here drew on peripheral blood, taken on day 0 of AZD1222 vaccination. The chain links TRBV24-1 to TRBJ2-1; no firm D call. CDR3 DNA: TGTGCCACCAGTGTGGCGGATGAGCAGTTCTTC. It encodes CATSVADEQFF.